These 14 T cell receptor beta chains were all obtained from the same sample, sequenced in a study of blood T cell repertoires in COVID-19. This table comes from immunoSEQ multiplex PCR, and its TCRdb copy is limited to in-frame clones, with some not included. The sample has tens of thousands of clones; 77% are singletons. The sequencing sample was made of peripheral blood. The receptors were gathered from a human donor in a cohort sampled during active COVID-19.

V usage is TRBV5-4 and J usage is TRBJ1-4; maybe TRBD1 (5 bases). Germline V gene sequence: CDR1 SGHNT, CDR2 YYREEE (reference sequence). This CDR3 has 16 amino acids. V dropped 4 bases and J dropped 1 base, with 14 bases sitting between them. CDR3 sequence: CASSPAGDGTNEKLFF. CDR3 DNA sequence: TGTGCCAGCAGCCCAGCGGGGGACGGAACTAATGAAAAACTGTTTTTT.

J is TRBJ2-2 and V is TRBV19, with a tentative D call TRBD1 (5 bases). Deletions cut 3 bases from V and 2 bases from J, with 7 bases between. This CDR3 has 14 residues. Per germline, CDR1 LNHDA and CDR2 SQIVND (reference sequence). The CDR3 loop reads CASSIQGNTGELFF. The DNA for the CDR3 is TGTGCCAGTAGTATTCAGGGAAACACCGGGGAGCTGTTTTTT.

The chain combines TRBV7-9 with TRBJ2-7; 8 bases are a match to TRBD2. The ends lost 5 bases at V and 1 base at J; junction bases unmatched: 7. Germline V gene lookup returns CDR1 SEHNR and CDR2 FQNEAQ (reference sequence). This CDR3 region has 15 residues. CDR3 sequence reads: CASSNRGGRSYEQYF. CDR3 DNA: TGTGCCAGCAGCAACCGGGGGGGACGTTCCTACGAGCAGTACTTC.

The chain couples TRBV4-3 to TRBJ2-2; TRBD2 matches 9 bases. Germline V gene data show CDR1 as LGHNA and CDR2 as YSLEER. This CDR3 region has 16 residues. The junction had 5 bases not matched to a gene; V was cut back by 6 bases and J by 0 bases. The CDR3 loop is CASRKLAGANTGELFF. CDR3 DNA: TGCGCCAGCAGGAAATTAGCGGGGGCGAACACCGGGGAGCTGTTTTTT.

The chain couples TRBV4-1 to TRBJ2-1; 11 bases align to TRBD2. V trimming: 2 bases; J trimming: 8 bases; junction bases outside the gene matches: 11. The CDR3 spans 17 residues. The germline CDR1 and CDR2 sequences are MGHRA and YSYEKL. The CDR3 DNA reads as TGCGCCAGCAGCCAACCGCACCTTTCTAGCGGGGGGTATGAGCAGTTCTTC. It codes for CASSQPHLSSGGYEQFF.

The J gene is TRBJ2-7, the V gene TRBV9; 9 bases match TRBD1. Unmatched junction bases numbered 1, after V lost 0 bases and J lost 6 bases. CDR1 SGDLS and CDR2 YYNGEE come from the germline V gene. The CDR3 covers 13 residues. CDR3 protein: CASSVGQGGEQYF. CDR3 sequence (DNA): TGTGCCAGCAGCGTAGGACAGGGGGGCGAGCAGTACTTC.

CDR3 residues: CASSPRSGGTYNEQFF. DNA for the CDR3: TGTGCCAGCAGCCCGAGGAGCGGGGGAACCTACAATGAGCAGTTCTTC. The V and J genes are TRBV5-8 and TRBJ2-1; TRBD2 matches 8 bases. CDR1 and CDR2 (germline): SGHTS, YDEGEE. With V trimmed by 4 bases and J by 2 bases, 8 bases remained unmatched. The length of the CDR3 is 16 residues.

This clone is termed medium-sized. The chain is built from TRBV20-1 and TRBJ1-5; D perhaps matches TRBD1 (5 bases). This CDR3 has 15 residues. V was clipped by 3 bases and J by 2 bases, with 14 bases between them. The germline gives CDR1 DFQATT, CDR2 SNEGSKA (reference sequence). The CDR3, as DNA: TGCAGTGCTAGTATCCAGCGGGGGGGCAATCAGCCCCAGCATTTT. Translated, it gives CSASIQRGGNQPQHF.

The rearrangement uses TRBV11-2 and TRBJ2-5, with unresolved D. The CDR3 covers 13 residues. Per the germline V gene, CDR1 is SGHAT and CDR2 is FQNNGV. V was pared by 5 bases and J by 5 bases, with 12 bases between. The CDR3 DNA reads TGTGCCAGCAGCCGTGCGAGCTTGGAGACCCAGTACTTC. Protein product: CASSRASLETQYF.

V gene TRBV21-1 combines with J gene TRBJ1-1; the DNA was not used to check the table's D call, TRBD1. TRBV21-1 is listed as a pseudogene. The CDR3 loop spans 11 amino acids. The CDR3 DNA is TGTGCCAGGGCCTTGAACACTGAAGCTTTCTTT. This gives the protein CARALNTEAFF.

The rearrangement joins TRBV7-8 to TRBJ1-2, with 10 positions matching TRBD1. The CDR3 is made up of 16 amino acids. J was trimmed by 3 bases and V by 2 bases; bases with no gene match: 6. Germline V gene lookup returns CDR1 SGHVS and CDR2 FQNEAQ. The chain's CDR3 is CASSLTPGTGDYGYTF. In nucleotides, the CDR3 is TGTGCCAGCAGCTTAACACCCGGGACAGGGGACTATGGCTACACCTTC.

The chain combines TRBV7-2 with TRBJ2-7; D is uncertain. The CDR3 runs 13 residues. With 3 bases removed from V and 0 bases from J, the gap between germline ends came to 6 bases. Looked up from germline, CDR1 is SGHTA and CDR2 is FQGNSA. CDR3 in amino acids: CASSFYSSYEQYF. CDR3 nucleotide sequence: TGTGCCAGCAGCTTCTATAGCTCCTACGAGCAGTACTTC.

This clone was counted only a few times. The chain couples TRBV30 to TRBJ1-5, with D possibly being TRBD1 (5 bases). Trimming pared 3 bases from V and 3 bases from J, leaving 9 bases between. The CDR3 has 13 residues. In germline, CDR1 is GTSNPN, CDR2 SVGIG (reference sequence). CDR3 region: CAWRGANNQPQHF. DNA for the CDR3: TGTGCCTGGAGAGGGGCCAACAATCAGCCCCAGCATTTT.

This chain connects TRBV7-9 to TRBJ2-3; weak D call: TRBD1 (5 bases). The V and J ends lost 7 bases and 0 bases respectively, with 11 bases between them. The germline CDR1 and CDR2 sequences are SEHNR and FQNEAQ (reference sequence). The CDR3 runs 14 residues. The CDR3 nucleotides read TGTGCCAGCATAGGGGTAGGGAGCACAGATACGCAGTATTTT. Translation gives CASIGVGSTDTQYF. Combining the CDR3 with reference TRBV7-9 and TRBJ2-3 gives the whole variable domain DTGVSQNPRHKITKRGQNVTFRCDPISEHNRLYWYRQTLGQGPEFLTYFQNEAQLEKSRLLSDRFSAERPKGSFSTLEIQRTEQGDSAMYLCASIGVGSTDTQYFGPGTRLTVL.